The clone carrying this T cell receptor beta chain was observed a few times. Its specificity is unknown. This record comes from a study of beta chain features in type 1 diabetes. Study-level information: Over all samples combined, over 85,000,000 sorted cells were examined. Study-wide results and limits: Amplification by PCR could prefer shorter templates, with the same effect in patients and controls. All four CD4+ subsets from Type 1 diabetes patients carried moderately but significantly shorter TCRB CDR3s. The naive, central memory and Treg TCRB repertoires of patients appeared to be more similar to one another than those of healthy donors.

Germline lookup yields CDR1 SGHNT and CDR2 YYREEE (reference sequence). The CDR3 totals 15 residues. The trim removed 3 bases at V and 2 bases at J, leaving 7 bases unmatched. Since all of the isolated RNA was reverse transcribed, expressed TCRB transcripts were what got sequenced. Only in-frame clones appear in the TCRdb table, and some are missing; sequencing was by immunoSEQ multiplex PCR. The sample records about 340,000 clones, roughly 8.8% being singletons. The rearrangement uses TRBV5-4 and TRBJ2-7; 8 positions agree with TRBD1. This TCR derives from a man aged 25 to 45 with type 1 diabetes. Material: central memory CD4+ T cells from blood. The DNA for the CDR3 is TGTGCCAGCAGCTCACCGGGACAGGACCCCTACGAGCAGTACTTC. This encodes CASSSPGQDPYEQYF. Full variable domain (missing parts from reference TRBV5-4 and TRBJ2-7): ETGVTQSPTHLIKTRGQQVTLRCSSQSGHNTVSWYQQALGQGPQFIFQYYREEENGRGNFPPRFSGLQFPNYSSELNVNALELDDSALYLCASSSPGQDPYEQYFGPGTRLTVT.